These 25 T cell receptor beta chains were all obtained from the same sample, sequenced in a study of beta chain features in type 1 diabetes. Every isolated RNA sample was fully reverse transcribed, so sequencing captured expressed TCRB transcripts. Using immunoSEQ multiplex PCR, the repertoire was profiled, and TCRdb retains in-frame clones only, with some absent. The data show 350,000 to 450,000 clones, around 14% seen once. The sequenced sample was naive CD4+ T cells from blood. These TCRs come from a man aged 25-45 years in good health.

This rearrangement joins TRBV5-6 to TRBJ2-7; 7 bases are shared with TRBD2. Germline CDR1 SGHDT, CDR2 YYEEEE. CDR3 size: 15 residues. Trimming cost V 4 bases and J 3 bases; bases outside gene matches: 10. The chain's CDR3 is CASSPPGLRLYEQYV. CDR3 nucleotide sequence: TGTGCCAGCAGCCCGCCGGGACTAAGACTCTACGAGCAGTACGTC.

This chain uses TRBV14 with TRBJ1-2; 7 nucleotides agree with TRBD1. The CDR3 length is 13 residues. V lost 1 base, J lost 5 bases, and 1 base stayed unmatched. Per the germline V gene, CDR1 is SGHDN and CDR2 is FVKESK. This CDR3 is CASSQVQGYGYTF. The CDR3 bases are TGTGCCAGCAGCCAAGTACAGGGGTATGGCTACACCTTC.

The chain is built from TRBV19 and TRBJ2-5; no clear D. Germline assignment: CDR1 LNHDA and CDR2 SQIVND (reference sequence). V shed 5 bases and J shed 2 bases, with 12 bases lying between them. The CDR3 is 14 residues long. The CDR3 here is CASSPELKQETQYF. The CDR3 bases are TGTGCCAGTAGTCCGGAGCTGAAACAAGAGACCCAGTACTTC.

V is TRBV29-1 and J is TRBJ2-3, with a possible D match to TRBD1 (5 bases). CDR1 is SQVTM and CDR2 is ANQGSEA in the germline V gene. The V and J ends lost 4 bases and 2 bases respectively, with 7 bases between them. This CDR3 has 12 amino acids. Here the CDR3 reads CSVGQNTDTQYF. The CDR3 region has the DNA TGCAGCGTTGGACAGAACACAGATACGCAGTATTTT.

The chain couples TRBV11-1 to TRBJ2-5; possibly TRBD1 or TRBD2 for D (5 bases each). CDR3 length: 11 residues. V lost 5 bases, J lost 14 bases, and 15 bases lay in between. In germline, CDR1 is SGHAT, CDR2 FQDESV (reference sequence). Written as DNA, the CDR3 is TGTGCCAGCAGCGCGCCGGGGCTCTTATACTTC. Translated: CASSAPGLLYF.

The chain combines TRBV5-4 with TRBJ2-4; D might be TRBD2 (5 bases). Germline values: CDR1 SGHNT, CDR2 YYREEE (reference sequence). The V end lost 5 bases, the J end lost 4 bases, and 13 bases lay between the germline ends. The length of the CDR3 is 14 residues. The CDR3 region is CASSLTGSKNIQYF. In nucleotides, the CDR3 is TGTGCCAGCAGTCTGACGGGGTCTAAAAACATTCAGTACTTC.

This clone was picked up a small number of times. The rearrangement joins TRBV18 to TRBJ2-7; the D is unclear. In germline, CDR1 is KGHSH, CDR2 LQKENI. The CDR3 covers 14 residues. Trimming left V 3 bases short and J 3 bases short, with 12 bases between. As DNA, the CDR3 is TGTGCCAGCTCACCCTCAGCCCATGGCTACGAGCAGTACGTC. Amino acid sequence: CASSPSAHGYEQYV.

The chain joins TRBV4-2 to TRBJ1-2; D not resolved. This CDR3 spans 15 amino acids. Germline loops: CDR1 LGHNA, CDR2 YNFKEQ. Trimming stripped 0 bases from V and 4 bases from J, with 12 bases between. The CDR3 region is CASSQEKGGSYGYTF. The CDR3 DNA reads TGTGCCAGCAGCCAAGAGAAGGGAGGCAGCTATGGCTACACCTTC.

The genes are TRBV5-6 and TRBJ2-4; 10 nucleotides line up with TRBD1. The CDR3 consists of 19 residues. Germline CDR1 and CDR2: SGHDT and YYEEEE. The V and J ends lost 2 bases and 0 bases, in that order; junction bases with no gene match: 11. The CDR3 reads CASSLTTGTGVLAKNIQYF. The CDR3 DNA follows: TGTGCCAGCAGCTTAACCACCGGGACAGGGGTTTTAGCCAAAAACATTCAGTACTTC.

The chain uses TRBV5-4 and TRBJ2-1; the D gene is possibly TRBD1 (7 bases). This CDR3 comprises 15 residues. Trimming took 2 bases from V and 4 from J, leaving 13 bases between them. From germline, CDR1 is SGHNT and CDR2 YYREEE (reference sequence). In nucleotides, the CDR3 is TGTGCCAGCAGCTTAGACAGGGCGGGATACAATGAGCAGTTCTTC. Amino acids: CASSLDRAGYNEQFF.

The chain links TRBV18 to TRBJ2-2; 7 nucleotides align to TRBD2. The germline CDR1 and CDR2 sequences are KGHSH and LQKENI. J was trimmed by 6 bases and V by 6 bases; bases with no gene match: 10. The CDR3 length is 15 residues. The DNA of the CDR3 is TGTGCCAGCTCCGGGATGGCGGGAGACGCCGGGGAGCTGTTTTTT. Protein product: CASSGMAGDAGELFF.

The chain recombines TRBV5-1 with TRBJ2-7; no reliable D call. The V gene lost 0 bases and the J gene lost 3 bases, with 7 bases spanning the gap. The V gene's germline CDR1 is SGHRS and CDR2 YFSETQ. This CDR3 comprises 13 residues. The CDR3 region has the DNA TGCGCCAGCAGCTTGGATACCGGCTACGAGCAGTACGTC. Residues: CASSLDTGYEQYV.

This clone came up a few times. J is TRBJ2-7 and V is TRBV4-1; a weak D match, TRBD2 (6 bases). CDR1 and CDR2 (germline): MGHRA, YSYEKL. This CDR3 region has 15 residues. V lost 5 bases, J lost 3 bases, and 17 bases lay in between. The CDR3 here is CASSSRTGDIYEQYF. Written as DNA, the CDR3 is TGCGCCAGCAGCTCAAGAACGGGAGACATCTACGAGCAGTACTTC.

The chain has TRBV7-2 and TRBJ2-4; D possibly corresponds to TRBD2 (6 bases). The CDR3 is 15 residues long. Germline values: CDR1 SGHTA, CDR2 FQGNSA. Trimming shortened V by 1 base and J by 1 base, and 8 bases separated the two germline ends. CDR3 coding DNA: TGTGCCAGCAGCTTAGTCGGGACTGCCAAAAACATTCAGTACTTC. Translation: CASSLVGTAKNIQYF.

The CDR3 loop is CASSLAQGDEQYF. CDR3 bases: TGTGCCAGCAGCTTAGCGCAAGGCGACGAGCAGTACTTC. This sequence joins TRBV7-2 and TRBJ2-5, with D unresolved. The tail of the sequence fits TRBJ2-7 better, so the J call may be wrong. CDR3 size: 13 residues. The germline V gene encodes CDR1 SGHTA and CDR2 FQGNSA.

The table lists this clone with a few counts. The chain combines TRBV29-1 with TRBJ1-2; 10 positions match TRBD1. From germline, CDR1 is SQVTM and CDR2 ANQGSEA. Trimming at V came to 0 bases and at J to 8 bases, leaving 3 bases not matched to a gene. The CDR3 runs 13 residues. Here the CDR3 reads CSVEDGTGDGYTF. The CDR3 region has the DNA TGCAGCGTTGAAGATGGGACAGGGGACGGCTACACCTTC.

V gene TRBV9 combines with J gene TRBJ2-2; 7 bases are shared with TRBD1. CDR1 and CDR2 (germline): SGDLS, YYNGEE. The CDR3 has 16 residues. The J segment lost 2 bases and the V segment lost 0 bases, leaving 4 bases of the junction unmatched. This CDR3 reads CASSVGGGGNTGELFF. CDR3 nucleotides: TGTGCCAGCAGCGTAGGAGGGGGCGGAAACACCGGGGAGCTGTTTTTT.

This clone was seen a few times. The chain is built from TRBV5-1 and TRBJ2-1; TRBD2 matches 8 bases. The CDR3 has 16 residues. Germline V gives CDR1 SGHRS, CDR2 YFSETQ. The trim removed 4 bases at V and 4 bases at J, leaving 10 bases unmatched. The CDR3 sequence is CASSVETSAPYNEQFF. The DNA for the CDR3 is TGCGCCAGCAGCGTCGAGACTAGCGCACCATACAATGAGCAGTTCTTC.

V and J are TRBV2 and TRBJ2-3; no clear D gene. The CDR3 contains 10 residues. Trimming removed 10 bases from V and 6 bases from J, with 8 bases in between. In germline, CDR1 is SNHLY, CDR2 FYNNEI. The CDR3 loop reads CATAADTQYF. Here the CDR3 DNA reads TGTGCCACAGCTGCGGATACGCAGTATTTT.

Only a few counts were recorded for this clone. The CDR3 here is CASSEITGSPFTF. Here the CDR3 DNA reads TGCGCCAGCTCCGAGATCACGGGCAGCCCATTTACCTTC. The chain is built from TRBV4-1 and TRBJ1-2; D is uncertain. Germline CDR1 is MGHRA and CDR2 is YSYEKL. V shed 8 bases and J shed 14 bases, with 24 bases lying between them. The CDR3 is 13 amino acids.

The rearrangement uses TRBV5-4 and TRBJ2-1; 8 nucleotides match TRBD1. The germline V gene encodes CDR1 SGHNT and CDR2 YYREEE (reference sequence). With 3 bases clipped from V and 9 bases from J, the junction kept 8 bases outside the gene matches. The CDR3 sequence is 14 residues long. The CDR3 DNA is TGTGCCAGCAGCTCCGAGGACAGGGCTGGTGAGCAGTTCTTC. Translated: CASSSEDRAGEQFF.

V gene TRBV4-2 combines with J gene TRBJ2-3; 9 bases are shared with TRBD2. There are 16 residues in the CDR3. Germline CDR1 and CDR2: LGHNA and YNFKEQ. The ends lost 1 base at V and 3 bases at J; junction bases unmatched: 5. Here the CDR3 DNA reads TGTGCCAGCAGCCAAGGGGGTAGCGGGGGTACAGATACGCAGTATTTT. Encoded protein: CASSQGGSGGTDTQYF.

The sample holds a few counts of this clone. A much larger clonotype is one base distant, so this may be a read error. Other DNA sequences from this sample encode an identical CDR3 as well. The chain carries TRBV6-1 and TRBJ2-5; no reliable D call. V lost 6 bases to trimming and J lost 2 bases, with 1 base between them. This CDR3 region has 10 residues. CDR1 is MNHNS and CDR2 is SASEGT in the germline V gene. The chain's CDR3 is CASRQETQYF. The CDR3, as DNA: TGTGCCAGCAGGCAAGAGACCCAGTACTTC.

The table lists this clone with a few counts. V and J are TRBV19 and TRBJ1-6, with 7 nucleotides matching TRBD1. This CDR3 is 15 amino acids long. Germline CDR1 reads LNHDA; CDR2 reads SQIVND (reference sequence). The V segment lost 6 bases and the J segment 8 bases; nucleotides outside the gene matches: 10. The CDR3 nucleotides read TGTGCCAGTAGCCTAGCCGGGACAGTTGATTCACCCCTCCACTTT. Its protein is CASSLAGTVDSPLHF. Full variable domain (rest looked up from reference TRBV19 and TRBJ1-6): DGGITQSPKYLFRKEGQNVTLSCEQNLNHDAMYWYRQDPGQGLRLIYYSQIVNDFQKGDIAEGYSVSREKKESFPLTVTSAQKNPTAFYLCASSLAGTVDSPLHFGNGTRLTVT.

This clone occurred a few times. This sequence joins TRBV4-3 and TRBJ2-4, with 10 bases identical to TRBD1. The CDR3 is 18 amino acids. V gave up 1 base and J gave up 1 base; unmatched junction bases: 7. CDR1 and CDR2 from the germline V gene are LGHNA and YSLEER. The CDR3, as DNA: TGCGCCAGCAGCCAAGCGCCTCCGGGACAGGGGGCCAAAAACATTCAGTACTTC. Translating it yields CASSQAPPGQGAKNIQYF.